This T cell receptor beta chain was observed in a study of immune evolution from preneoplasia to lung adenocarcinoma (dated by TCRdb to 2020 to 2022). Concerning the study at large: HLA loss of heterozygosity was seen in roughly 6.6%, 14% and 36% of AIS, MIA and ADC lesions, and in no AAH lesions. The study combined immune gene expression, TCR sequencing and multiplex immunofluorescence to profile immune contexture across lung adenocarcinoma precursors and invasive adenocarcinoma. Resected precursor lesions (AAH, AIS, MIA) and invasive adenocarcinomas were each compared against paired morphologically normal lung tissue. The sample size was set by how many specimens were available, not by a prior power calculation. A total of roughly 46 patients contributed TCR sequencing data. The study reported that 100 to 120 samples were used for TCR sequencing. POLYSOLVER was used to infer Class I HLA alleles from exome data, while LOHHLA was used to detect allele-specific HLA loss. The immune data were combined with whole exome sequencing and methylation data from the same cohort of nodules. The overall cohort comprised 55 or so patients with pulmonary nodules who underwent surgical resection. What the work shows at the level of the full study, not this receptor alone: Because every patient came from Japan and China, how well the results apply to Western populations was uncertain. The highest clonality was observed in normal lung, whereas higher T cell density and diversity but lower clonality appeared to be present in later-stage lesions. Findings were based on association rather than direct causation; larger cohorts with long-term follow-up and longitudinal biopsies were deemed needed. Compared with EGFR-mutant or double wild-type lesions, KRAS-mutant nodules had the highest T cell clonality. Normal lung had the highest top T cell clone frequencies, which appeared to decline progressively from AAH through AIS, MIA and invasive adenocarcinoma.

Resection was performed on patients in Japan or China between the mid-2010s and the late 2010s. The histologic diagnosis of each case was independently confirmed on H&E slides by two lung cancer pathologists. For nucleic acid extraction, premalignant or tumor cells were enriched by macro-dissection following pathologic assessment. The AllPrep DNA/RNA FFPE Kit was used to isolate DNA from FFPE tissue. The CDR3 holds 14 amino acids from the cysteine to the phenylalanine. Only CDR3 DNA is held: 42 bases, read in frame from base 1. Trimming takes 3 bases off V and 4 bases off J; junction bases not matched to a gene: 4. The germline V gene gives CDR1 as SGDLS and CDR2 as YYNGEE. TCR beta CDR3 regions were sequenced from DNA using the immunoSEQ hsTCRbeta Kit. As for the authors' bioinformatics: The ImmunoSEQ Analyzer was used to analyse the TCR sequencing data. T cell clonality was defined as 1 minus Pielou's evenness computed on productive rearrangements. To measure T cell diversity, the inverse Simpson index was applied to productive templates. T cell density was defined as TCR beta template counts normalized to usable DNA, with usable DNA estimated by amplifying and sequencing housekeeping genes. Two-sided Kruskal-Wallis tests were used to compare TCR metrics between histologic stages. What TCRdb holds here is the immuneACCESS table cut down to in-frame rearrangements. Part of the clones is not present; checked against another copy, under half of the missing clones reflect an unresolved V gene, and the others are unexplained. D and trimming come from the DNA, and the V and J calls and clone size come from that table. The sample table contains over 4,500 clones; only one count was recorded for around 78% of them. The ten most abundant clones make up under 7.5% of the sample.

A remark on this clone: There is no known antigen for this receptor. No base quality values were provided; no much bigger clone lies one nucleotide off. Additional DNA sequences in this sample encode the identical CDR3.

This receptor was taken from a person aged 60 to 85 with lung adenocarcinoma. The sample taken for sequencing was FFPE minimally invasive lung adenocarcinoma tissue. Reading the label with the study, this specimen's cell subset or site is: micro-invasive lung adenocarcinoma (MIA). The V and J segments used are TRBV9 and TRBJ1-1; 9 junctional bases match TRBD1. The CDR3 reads CASSEQGAGTEAFF. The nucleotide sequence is TGTGCCAGCAGCGAACAGGGGGCCGGCACTGAAGCTTTCTTT.